This TCR beta chain was identified during a study of blood T cell repertoires in COVID-19. At the level of the study: Acute and convalescent COVID-19 samples came from the United States, Italy and Spain.

Resolution of symptoms, clearance, or two negative PCRs was present in recovered Cohort 3 donors. Original processing methods: Reference gene primers were amplified, and this amplification served to estimate nucleated cell counts. Clones were sequenced by immunoSEQ multiplex PCR, and TCRdb holds only the in-frame ones, with some missing. Clone size and the V and J calls come from that table; the DNA yielded D and trimming. The sample holds almost 200,000 clones; around 89% are singletons and the top ten take approximately 8.1%. The trim removed 8 bases at V and 7 bases at J, leaving 9 bases unmatched. Germline loops: CDR1 MNHEY, CDR2 SVGAGI. CDR3 length equals 14 residues.

The chain is built from TRBV6-5 and TRBJ1-5, with TRBD1 matching over 9 bases. This receptor was taken from a woman aged 18-29 years who had recovered from COVID-19. The material sequenced was PBMCs or T cells enriched from blood (not recorded which). The CDR3 DNA sequence: TGTGCCAGCTCAACGGACAGGGGTGGCCAGCCCCAGCATTTT. Amino acid sequence: CASSTDRGGQPQHF.